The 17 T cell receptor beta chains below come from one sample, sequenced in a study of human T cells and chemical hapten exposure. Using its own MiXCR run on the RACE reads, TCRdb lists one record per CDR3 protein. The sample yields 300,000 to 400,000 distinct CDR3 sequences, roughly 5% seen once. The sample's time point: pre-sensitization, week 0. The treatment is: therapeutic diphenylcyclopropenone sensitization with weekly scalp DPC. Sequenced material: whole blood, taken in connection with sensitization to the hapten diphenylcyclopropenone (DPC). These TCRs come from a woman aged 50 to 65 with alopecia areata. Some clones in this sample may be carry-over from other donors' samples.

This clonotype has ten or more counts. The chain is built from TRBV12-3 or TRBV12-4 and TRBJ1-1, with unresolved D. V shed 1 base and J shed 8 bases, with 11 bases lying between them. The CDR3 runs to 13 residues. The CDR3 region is CASSLDRRLEAFF. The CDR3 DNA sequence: TGTGCCAGCAGTTTAGATCGCAGGCTAGAAGCTTTCTTT.

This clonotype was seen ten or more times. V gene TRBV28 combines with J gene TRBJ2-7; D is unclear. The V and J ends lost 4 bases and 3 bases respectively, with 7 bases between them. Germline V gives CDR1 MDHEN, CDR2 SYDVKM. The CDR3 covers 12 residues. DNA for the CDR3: TGTGCCAGCAGTTATGCCAACTACGAGCAGTACTTC. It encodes CASSYANYEQYF.

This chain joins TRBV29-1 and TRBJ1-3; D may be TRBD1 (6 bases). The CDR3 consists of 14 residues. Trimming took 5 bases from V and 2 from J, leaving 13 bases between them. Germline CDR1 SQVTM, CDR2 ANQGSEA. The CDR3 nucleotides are TGCAGCGTTCTAGAGGGGGGGCCTGGAAACACCATATATTTT. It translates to CSVLEGGPGNTIYF.

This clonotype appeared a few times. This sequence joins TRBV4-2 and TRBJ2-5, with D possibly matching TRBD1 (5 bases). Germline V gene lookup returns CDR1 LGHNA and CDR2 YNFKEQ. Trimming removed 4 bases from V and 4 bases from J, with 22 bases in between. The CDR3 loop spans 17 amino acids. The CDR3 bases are TGTGCCAGCAGCCGCACTTTCGGGCAGGGAAACTCAGAGACCCAGTACTTC. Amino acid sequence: CASSRTFGQGNSETQYF.

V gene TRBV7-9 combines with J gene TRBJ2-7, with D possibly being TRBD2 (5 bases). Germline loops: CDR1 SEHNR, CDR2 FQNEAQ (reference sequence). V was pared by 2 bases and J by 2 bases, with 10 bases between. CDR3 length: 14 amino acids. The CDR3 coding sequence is TGTGCCAGCAGCTTACAGACGACTACCTACGAGCAGTACTTC. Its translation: CASSLQTTTYEQYF.

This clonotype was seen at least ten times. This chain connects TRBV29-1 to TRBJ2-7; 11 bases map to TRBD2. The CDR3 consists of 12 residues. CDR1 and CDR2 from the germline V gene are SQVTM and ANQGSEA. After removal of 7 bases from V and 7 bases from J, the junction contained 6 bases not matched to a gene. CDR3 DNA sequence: TGCAGCGCAGTAGGACTAGCGGGTGAGCAGTACTTC. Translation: CSAVGLAGEQYF.

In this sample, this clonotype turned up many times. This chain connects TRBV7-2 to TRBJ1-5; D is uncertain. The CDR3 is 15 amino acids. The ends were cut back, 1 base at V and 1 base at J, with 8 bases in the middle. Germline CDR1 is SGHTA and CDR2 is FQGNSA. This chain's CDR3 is CASSLVAGSNQPQHF. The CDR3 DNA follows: TGTGCCAGCAGCTTAGTAGCTGGCAGCAATCAGCCCCAGCATTTT.

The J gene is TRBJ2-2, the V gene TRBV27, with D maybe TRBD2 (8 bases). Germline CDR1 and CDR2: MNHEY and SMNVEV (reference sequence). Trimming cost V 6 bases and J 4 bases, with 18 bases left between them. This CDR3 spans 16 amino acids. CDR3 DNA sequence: TGTGCCAGCAGCCAAGGGGGCGGGAGGCTCACCGGGGAGCTGTTTTTT. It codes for CASSQGGGRLTGELFF.

The CDR3 reads CASIGWGTEAFF. The DNA for the CDR3 is TGTGCCAGCATTGGGTGGGGGACTGAAGCTTTCTTT. The chain is built from TRBV3-1 and TRBJ1-1; D possibly corresponds to TRBD1 (5 bases). V dropped 7 bases and J dropped 5 bases, with 11 bases sitting between them. This CDR3 region has 12 residues. Germline values: CDR1 LGHDT, CDR2 YNNKEL (reference sequence).

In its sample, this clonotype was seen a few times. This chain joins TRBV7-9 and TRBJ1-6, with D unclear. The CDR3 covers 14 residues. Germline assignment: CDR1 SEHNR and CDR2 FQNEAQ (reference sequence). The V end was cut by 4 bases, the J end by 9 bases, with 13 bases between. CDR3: CASSSESTPSPLHF. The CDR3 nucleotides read TGTGCCAGCAGCTCAGAAAGTACGCCTTCACCCCTCCACTTT. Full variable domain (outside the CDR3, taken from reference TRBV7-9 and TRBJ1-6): DTGVSQNPRHKITKRGQNVTFRCDPISEHNRLYWYRQTLGQGPEFLTYFQNEAQLEKSRLLSDRFSAERPKGSFSTLEIQRTEQGDSAMYLCASSSESTPSPLHFGNGTRLTVT.

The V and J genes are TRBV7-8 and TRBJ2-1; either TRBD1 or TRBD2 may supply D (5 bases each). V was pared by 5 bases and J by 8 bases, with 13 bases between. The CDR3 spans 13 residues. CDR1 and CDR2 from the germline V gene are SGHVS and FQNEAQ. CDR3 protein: CASSPALGDEQFF. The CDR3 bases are TGTGCCAGCAGCCCGGCCCTGGGGGATGAGCAGTTCTTC.

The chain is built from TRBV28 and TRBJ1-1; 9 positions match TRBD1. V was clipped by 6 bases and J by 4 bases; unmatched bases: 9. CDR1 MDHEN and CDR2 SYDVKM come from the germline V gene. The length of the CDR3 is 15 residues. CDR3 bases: TGTGCCAGCAGAAGACAGGGGGGGATCATCACTGAAGCTTTCTTT. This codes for CASRRQGGIITEAFF.

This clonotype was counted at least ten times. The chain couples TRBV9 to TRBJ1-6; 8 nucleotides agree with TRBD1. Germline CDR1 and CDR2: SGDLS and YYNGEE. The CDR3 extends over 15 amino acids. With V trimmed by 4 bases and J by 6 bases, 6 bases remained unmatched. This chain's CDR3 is CASSPRGLTNSPLHF. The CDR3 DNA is TGTGCCAGCAGCCCCAGGGGGCTCACTAATTCACCCCTCCACTTT.

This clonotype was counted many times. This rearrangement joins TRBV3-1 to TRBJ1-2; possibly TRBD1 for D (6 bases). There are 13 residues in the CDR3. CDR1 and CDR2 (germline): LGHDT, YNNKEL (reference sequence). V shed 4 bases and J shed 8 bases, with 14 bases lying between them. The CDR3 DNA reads TGTGCCAGCAGCCCAGGGGAGTTAGGGGGCTACACCTTC. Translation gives CASSPGELGGYTF.

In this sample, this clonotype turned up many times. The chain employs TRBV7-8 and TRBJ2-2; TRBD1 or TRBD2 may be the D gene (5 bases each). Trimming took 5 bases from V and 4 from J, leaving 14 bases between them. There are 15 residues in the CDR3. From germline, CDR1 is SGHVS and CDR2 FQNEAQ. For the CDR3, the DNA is TGTGCCAGCAGCCTCGAGGGACCAATCACCGGGGAGCTGTTTTTT. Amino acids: CASSLEGPITGELFF.

The CDR3 is CASSLSQGSQETQYF. CDR3 sequence (DNA): TGCGCCAGCAGCTTGAGCCAGGGAAGCCAAGAGACCCAGTACTTC. The rearrangement uses TRBV5-1 and TRBJ2-5, with a weak D call TRBD1 (5 bases). Between the trimmed V and J ends, which lost 1 base and 1 base, there was a span of 11 bases. Germline values: CDR1 SGHRS, CDR2 YFSETQ. The CDR3 has 15 residues.

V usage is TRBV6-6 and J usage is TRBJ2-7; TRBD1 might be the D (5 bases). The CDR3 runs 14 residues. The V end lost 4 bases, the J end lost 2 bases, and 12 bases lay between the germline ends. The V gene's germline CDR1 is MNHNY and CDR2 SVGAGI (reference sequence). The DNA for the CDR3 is TGTGCCAGCAGTTCGACAGTAACCCCCTACGAGCAGTACTTC. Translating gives CASSSTVTPYEQYF.